A single sample is the source of the 25 T cell receptor beta chains below, sequenced in a study of blood T cell repertoires in COVID-19 (dated by TCRdb to 2020 to 2021). Library prep was done by the immunoSEQ multiplex PCR assay. TCRdb obtained this table from immuneACCESS and retained in-frame rearrangements with V and J assigned. These tables miss some clones; where compared with another copy, unresolved V genes account for less than half of the shortfall, and the remainder is unexplained. For this sample there are 200,000 to 300,000 clones; around 81% appear just once. Around 2% of the sample goes to the ten largest clones. The sample consisted of peripheral blood. The receptors shown here come from a man aged 30 to 39 who had recovered from COVID-19.

A single count supports this clone. The rearrangement uses TRBV25-1 and TRBJ1-2, with a tentative D call TRBD1 (5 bases). The CDR3 length is 12 residues. Germline values: CDR1 MGHDK, CDR2 SYGVNS. Trimming left V 4 bases short and J 4 bases short, with 7 bases between. CDR3 DNA sequence: TGTGCCAGCAGTGGCGACAGCTATGGCTACACCTTC. It encodes CASSGDSYGYTF.

The rearrangement uses TRBV29-1 and TRBJ2-1; the match to TRBD2 covers 15 bases. CDR3 length: 17 residues. Germline V CDR1 and CDR2: SQVTM, ANQGSEA. Trimming removed 7 bases from V and 0 bases from J; junction bases left unmatched: 7. Written as DNA, the CDR3 is TGCAGCGCCACGGGACTAGCGGGGGGCCCCTCCTACAATGAGCAGTTCTTC. Protein: CSATGLAGGPSYNEQFF.

The V and J genes are TRBV5-4 and TRBJ2-1; 9 bases are shared with TRBD1. The CDR3 has 15 amino acids. V was pared by 4 bases and J by 6 bases, with 8 bases of the junction left unmatched. Germline V gene data show CDR1 as SGHNT and CDR2 as YYREEE (reference sequence). CDR3 nucleotides: TGTGCCAGCAGCCCCGGGACAGGGTTATTCAATGAGCAGTTCTTC. Translating it yields CASSPGTGLFNEQFF.

The rearrangement joins TRBV19 to TRBJ1-5; no reliable D call. The CDR3 has 12 amino acids. Germline CDR1 and CDR2: LNHDA and SQIVND (reference sequence). V shed 7 bases and J shed 6 bases, with 10 bases lying between them. Here the CDR3 reads CASTGGIQPQHF. The CDR3 bases are TGTGCCAGTACGGGCGGGATTCAGCCCCAGCATTTT.

This rearrangement joins TRBV5-1 to TRBJ1-1, with TRBD1 matching over 8 bases. Germline V gene lookup returns CDR1 SGHRS and CDR2 YFSETQ. The ends lost 0 bases at V and 5 bases at J; junction bases unmatched: 6. This CDR3 region has 15 residues. The CDR3, as DNA: TGCGCCAGCAGCTTGGGGCAGGGGGCGGGTACTGAAGCTTTCTTT. This sequence encodes CASSLGQGAGTEAFF.

The gene calls are TRBV27 and TRBJ1-4; 7 nucleotides align to TRBD1. Trimming took 4 bases from V and 4 from J; bases not matched to a gene: 3. The CDR3 consists of 14 residues. Germline V gene data show CDR1 as MNHEY and CDR2 as SMNVEV (reference sequence). The CDR3 DNA reads as TGTGCCAGCAGTTCACAGGGGAGTAATGAAAAACTGTTTTTT. Protein: CASSSQGSNEKLFF.

This clone came up a few times. The genes are TRBV25-1 and TRBJ1-6; D possibly corresponds to TRBD1 (6 bases). CDR3 length equals 13 residues. Per the germline V gene, CDR1 is MGHDK and CDR2 is SYGVNS. Trimming removed 5 bases at V and 7 bases at J, with 9 bases between. CDR3 in amino acids: CASSRGTNSPLHF. The CDR3 nucleotides are TGTGCCAGCAGTCGTGGGACAAATTCACCCCTCCACTTT.

Only one count was recorded for this clone. The genes are TRBV3-1 (or the pseudogene TRBV3-2) and TRBJ2-1; TRBD1 is a possible D gene (5 bases). The CDR3 has 15 residues. Germline V gives CDR1 LGHDT, CDR2 YNNKEL (reference sequence). Trimming stripped 4 bases from V and 0 bases from J, with 10 bases between. The CDR3: CASSRDSSSYNEQFF. The CDR3 DNA is TGTGCCAGCAGCCGCGACAGCAGCTCCTACAATGAGCAGTTCTTC.

The chain links TRBV7-9 to TRBJ2-3, with D perhaps TRBD1 (6 bases). The CDR3 covers 15 residues. CDR1 is SEHNR and CDR2 is FQNEAQ in the germline V gene (reference sequence). Trimming took 5 bases from V and 2 from J, leaving 14 bases between them. The CDR3 DNA reads as TGTGCCAGCAGCCTCACGACAGGAGACACAGATACGCAGTATTTT. It specifies CASSLTTGDTDTQYF.

This clone was seen a single time. The CDR3 loop is CASSIHRGEPQHF. CDR3 sequence (DNA): TGTGCCAGCAGTATACACAGGGGCGAGCCCCAGCATTTT. This chain uses TRBV27 with TRBJ1-5, with 7 positions matching TRBD1. Germline CDR1 reads MNHEY; CDR2 reads SMNVEV (reference sequence). This CDR3 is 13 amino acids long. V was pared by 5 bases and J by 8 bases, with 6 bases of the junction left unmatched.

This clone turned up a few times. The chain is built from TRBV2 and TRBJ2-5; 11 bases fit TRBD2. Germline V gene lookup returns CDR1 SNHLY and CDR2 FYNNEI. After removal of 5 bases from V and 5 bases from J, the junction contained 7 bases not matched to a gene. This CDR3 is built from 15 residues. The CDR3 coding sequence is TGTGCCAGCAGTCCCCTAGCGGGGGGCGTGGAGACCCAGTACTTC. It codes for CASSPLAGGVETQYF.

The chain joins TRBV4-1 to TRBJ1-6, with 8 bases lining up with TRBD1. The germline CDR1 and CDR2 sequences are MGHRA and YSYEKL. J gave up 9 bases and V 4 bases, and 8 bases lay outside the gene matches. CDR3 length: 15 residues. CDR3 in amino acids: CASSREQGVGSPLHF. The CDR3 nucleotides are TGCGCCAGCAGCCGCGAACAGGGGGTGGGTTCACCCCTCCACTTT.

The J gene is TRBJ1-3, the V gene TRBV7-8; 8 nucleotides line up with TRBD1. With 5 bases clipped from V and 1 base from J, the junction kept 1 base outside the gene matches. The CDR3 spans 14 residues. Per germline, CDR1 SGHVS and CDR2 FQNEAQ. CDR3 in amino acids: CASSRTGSGNTIYF. CDR3 sequence (DNA): TGTGCCAGCAGCAGGACAGGGTCTGGAAACACCATATATTTT.

This chain connects TRBV4-1 to TRBJ1-5; D is unresolved. The CDR3 loop spans 15 amino acids. Trimming took 0 bases from V and 0 from J, leaving 6 bases between them. The germline V gene encodes CDR1 MGHRA and CDR2 YSYEKL. The CDR3 region has the DNA TGCGCCAGCAGCCAAGAACTCCTTAGCAATCAGCCCCAGCATTTT. Protein product: CASSQELLSNQPQHF.

In this sample, this clone turned up once. The chain employs TRBV3-1 (or the pseudogene TRBV3-2) and TRBJ1-3; 8 positions agree with TRBD1. Germline V gives CDR1 LGHDT, CDR2 YNNKEL (reference sequence). The CDR3 spans 15 residues. Germline trimming cut 1 base from V and 4 bases from J; bases unmatched to any gene: 3. The CDR3 loop reads CASSQGTGRGNTIYF. CDR3 bases: TGTGCCAGCAGCCAAGGGACAGGGCGAGGAAACACCATATATTTT.

The chain carries TRBV6-2 or TRBV6-3 and TRBJ2-7, with 12 positions matching TRBD2. CDR1 is MNHEY and CDR2 is SVGEGT in the germline V gene. The junction had 3 bases not matched to a gene; V was cut back by 6 bases and J by 0 bases. The length of the CDR3 is 15 residues. The CDR3 loop reads CASSPSGGASYEQYV. The CDR3 DNA sequence: TGTGCCAGCAGCCCTAGCGGGGGGGCCTCCTACGAGCAGTACGTC.

CDR3 nucleotides: TGTGCCAGCAGCTTACAGGGGGCTTTTTCGTCTGAGCAGTACTTC. Translation gives CASSLQGAFSSEQYF. V and J are TRBV7-6 and TRBJ2-7; 8 bases match TRBD1. Germline V CDR1 and CDR2: SGHVS, FNYEAQ. Trimming cost V 2 bases and J 7 bases; bases outside gene matches: 10. The CDR3 consists of 15 residues.

The chain carries TRBV3-1 (or the pseudogene TRBV3-2) and TRBJ2-7; D not resolved. This CDR3 is 12 amino acids long. Looked up from germline, CDR1 is LGHDT and CDR2 is YNNKEL (reference sequence). Trimming took off 3 bases at V and 4 bases at J, with 7 bases between the two ends. DNA of the CDR3: TGTGCCAGCAGCCACATAGAGTACGAGCAGTACTTC. Protein sequence: CASSHIEYEQYF.

V is TRBV11-3 and J is TRBJ2-3; D possibly corresponds to TRBD2 (6 bases). The CDR3 has 17 amino acids. V was cut by 1 base and J by 0 bases, with 14 bases left in between. CDR1 SGHNT and CDR2 YENEEA come from the germline V gene. CDR3 in DNA: TGTGCCAGCAGCTTAGGTCGCGGCCGGGGGAGCACAGATACGCAGTATTTT. Its protein is CASSLGRGRGSTDTQYF.

The rearrangement links TRBV5-1 to TRBJ2-1, with 8 bases matching TRBD2. Germline CDR1 reads SGHRS; CDR2 reads YFSETQ. CDR3 length: 14 residues. Germline trimming cut 4 bases from V and 5 bases from J; bases unmatched to any gene: 5. The chain's CDR3 is CASSLRGANNEQFF. The DNA of the CDR3 is TGCGCCAGCAGCCTGCGGGGGGCGAACAATGAGCAGTTCTTC.

V and J are TRBV18 and TRBJ2-3; maybe TRBD1 (5 bases). Germline-derived CDR1 and CDR2 are KGHSH and LQKENI. The CDR3 loop spans 14 amino acids. Trimming shortened V by 3 bases and J by 0 bases, and 7 bases separated the two germline ends. This CDR3 reads CASSPPGSTDTQYF. CDR3 DNA sequence: TGTGCCAGCTCACCTCCAGGGAGCACAGATACGCAGTATTTT.

J is TRBJ1-1 and V is TRBV7-3, with 10 bases matching TRBD1. The CDR3 covers 16 residues. The J segment lost 4 bases and the V segment lost 7 bases, leaving 12 bases of the junction unmatched. Looked up from germline, CDR1 is SGHTA and CDR2 is FQGTGA. This chain's CDR3 is CASIWLRGQGFTEAFF. The CDR3 bases are TGTGCCAGCATCTGGTTGCGGGGACAGGGGTTCACTGAAGCTTTCTTT.

The V call is TRBV5-6, the J call TRBJ1-6; 9 bases agree with TRBD1. CDR3 length equals 17 residues. V gave up 2 bases and J gave up 4 bases; unmatched junction bases: 7. Germline V gene lookup returns CDR1 SGHDT and CDR2 YYEEEE. CDR3 DNA: TGTGCCAGCAGCTTTCCCGGGACAGGGAATTATAATTCACCCCTCCACTTT. It specifies CASSFPGTGNYNSPLHF.

The rearrangement uses TRBV9 and TRBJ2-1; 8 bases are a match to TRBD1. The CDR3 loop spans 18 amino acids. Unmatched junction bases numbered 19, after V lost 4 bases and J lost 7 bases. The germline V gene encodes CDR1 SGDLS and CDR2 YYNGEE. The CDR3: CASSLTPDRAAPGNEQFF. In nucleotides, the CDR3 is TGTGCCAGCAGCCTCACGCCGGACAGGGCTGCCCCGGGGAATGAGCAGTTCTTC. Full variable domain (missing parts from reference TRBV9 and TRBJ2-1): DSGVTQTPKHLITATGQRVTLRCSPRSGDLSVYWYQQSLDQGLQFLIQYYNGEERAKGNILERFSAQQFPDLHSELNLSSLELGDSALYFCASSLTPDRAAPGNEQFFGPGTRLTVL.

The rearrangement links TRBV27 to TRBJ1-5; 7 positions agree with TRBD1. The V segment lost 5 bases and the J segment 6 bases; nucleotides outside the gene matches: 7. This CDR3 has 14 amino acids. Germline values: CDR1 MNHEY, CDR2 SMNVEV (reference sequence). CDR3 sequence (DNA): TGTGCCAGCAGTATACAGGGGAAAAGTCAGCCCCAGCATTTT. It yields the protein CASSIQGKSQPQHF.